The 6 T cell receptor beta chains listed next were all sequenced from one sample in a study of a mutant IDH1 vaccine in newly diagnosed glioma. The sample's time point: week 47, end of study. With topical imiquimod, each dose of the vaccine consisted of 300 ug of mutant IDH1 20-mer peptide. Sequencing was performed with immunoSEQ multiplex PCR; in TCRdb, only in-frame clones are kept and a portion is missing. Counted here are roughly 13,000 clones, around 76% occurring once; the ten biggest clones make up less than 5%. These receptors' antigens are unknown. The sequencing used PBMCs, collected from a glioma patient whose treatment included an IDH1 peptide vaccine. These receptor sequences come from a woman aged 35 to 49 with glioma.

This clone has only a few counts. The CDR3 nucleotides read TGTGCCAGCACGAAATTGAGGGGGAGAACCGCCGGGGAGCTGTTTTTT. Protein: CASTKLRGRTAGELFF. This chain joins TRBV11-2 and TRBJ2-2; D is perhaps TRBD1 (6 bases). Trimming took 7 bases from V and 6 from J, leaving 21 bases between them. Germline values: CDR1 SGHAT, CDR2 FQNNGV. The CDR3 has 16 residues.

This chain links TRBV2 with TRBJ2-7; the match to TRBD2 covers 10 bases. Germline V lookup: CDR1 SNHLY, CDR2 FYNNEI. V was clipped by 5 bases and J by 0 bases; unmatched bases: 10. The CDR3 contains 17 residues. CDR3 residues: CASSSTFASGGSYEQYF. The CDR3 region has the DNA TGTGCCAGCAGTTCCACCTTCGCTAGCGGGGGCTCCTACGAGCAGTACTTC.

The gene calls are TRBV7-9 and TRBJ2-5; D remains unclear. The germline V gene has CDR1 SEHNR and CDR2 FQNEAQ (reference sequence). Trimming removed 1 base at V and 5 bases at J, with 11 bases between. The CDR3 is 14 residues long. CDR3 coding DNA: TGTGCCAGCAGCTTAGGGTTATCCTGGGAGACCCAGTACTTC. Translating it yields CASSLGLSWETQYF.

The CDR3 is CASSLVSDTYNQPQHF. The CDR3 nucleotides read TGTGCCAGCAGCTTAGTCTCCGACACCTACAATCAGCCCCAGCATTTT. The chain joins TRBV11-3 to TRBJ1-5; D unresolved. Germline assignment: CDR1 SGHNT and CDR2 YENEEA. The CDR3 sequence is 16 residues long. Trimming left V 1 base short and J 3 bases short, with 13 bases between.

The V gene is TRBV18, the J gene TRBJ2-1, with D perhaps TRBD2 (5 bases). CDR1 is KGHSH, CDR2 LQKENI, per germline. The CDR3 is made up of 14 amino acids. Deletions cut 6 bases from V and 2 bases from J, with 11 bases between. The CDR3 nucleotides are TGTGCCAGCTCGGGCGGGCCCCCCTACAATGAGCAGTTCTTC. Amino acid sequence: CASSGGPPYNEQFF.

The rearrangement links TRBV6-5 to TRBJ2-3; D not resolved. The CDR3 consists of 14 residues. V gave up 0 bases and J gave up 4 bases, with 8 bases separating them. Germline assignment: CDR1 MNHEY and CDR2 SVGAGI. The CDR3 sequence is CASSYSSPADTQYF. CDR3 in DNA: TGTGCCAGCAGTTACTCGTCCCCAGCAGATACGCAGTATTTT.